This T cell receptor beta chain came from a study of T cells expressing NK-cell markers (dated by TCRdb to between 2020 and 2021). Concerning the study at large: About 8 donors provided sorted CD3+CD56+NKG2C+, CD3+CD56+NKG2C- and CD3+CD56-NKG2C+ T-cell subsets, whose TCR beta-chain repertoires were profiled. Sequencing of the libraries produced 2 x 150 bp reads on Illumina HiSeq 2000/2500, MiSeq or NextSeq. Among the eight sequenced donors, only one was HCMV-seronegative, while the other seven were HCMV-seropositive. Randomly selected healthy volunteers, three men and five women, were used as the eight sequenced donors. Study-level results and caveats: Whether the expanded NKG2C-expressing T cell clones were specific for HCMV antigens remained unclear. Those dominant clonotypes were again the most abundant among CD3+CD56-NKG2C+ cells in a few donors, at roughly 25-65%. In a handful of donors, the dominant CD3+CD56+NKG2C+ clonotypes were among the top 10 CD8+ clonotypes and accounted for roughly 1.0-8% of CD8+ T cells.

HCMV-specific IgG was detected in serum with a commercial ELISA kit to determine HCMV serostatus. Ficoll density gradient centrifugation was used to isolate peripheral blood mononuclear cells from blood. The germline V gene yields ENHRY for CDR1 and SYGVKD for CDR2. The CDR3 runs 14 residues from the cysteine to the phenylalanine. Nucleotide data are not available. Of note for this clonotype: Its antigen specificity is not known.

The reads were generated on an Illumina HiSeq 2000. 5'RACE template switching, by which a universal primer site and unique molecular identifiers were added, was used to make TCR beta cDNA libraries. Synthesis of cDNA was primed from the TCR beta constant segment and was followed by two consecutive PCR amplification steps. Concerning the study's data processing: Reads were demultiplexed and grouped by UMI with MIGEC, and clonotypes were assembled and quantified with MiTCR. To exclude erroneous sequences, only TCR cDNA sequences supported by at least two reads were retained. The tcR package was used for downstream repertoire analysis, and clonotypes were matched between fractions using CDR3 nucleotide sequence together with V segment. VDJmatch was used to annotate antigen specificity against VDJdb, with one amino acid substitution in CDR3 permitted. TCRdb reprocessed the reads; each CDR3 protein sequence makes one entry, and DNA is unavailable. The V and J calls shown here were made by TCRdb, not taken from the authors' results. For this sample, the table gives some 500,000 distinct CDR3 sequences. The ten largest clones add up to more than 1.4% of the sample.

This receptor was taken from a woman aged 45-59 years in good health. Donor details come from another sample of the same person, matched by shared clones. The V and J genes are TRBV10-3 and TRBJ2-3. The sample taken for sequencing was blood T cells: a sorted CD56 or NKG2C T cell subset, CD4+ or CD8+ T cells, or bulk PBMC T cells (not recorded which). The CDR3 in this case is CAISEGPGTDTQYF.